The rows below give T cell receptor beta chains drawn from one sample of a study of blood T cells in healthy people across ages. TCRdb analysed the 5' RACE reads with MiXCR anew, one entry per CDR3 protein. Here the sample spans over 1,500,000 distinct CDR3 sequences, about 50% being singletons. Sequencing was performed on blood. The receptors were sampled from a middle-aged woman in good health. CDR3s include the opening cysteine and the closing phenylalanine or tryptophan. Expanded clones get a size class; other rows say once, few or many, or leave the size out.

size	V	J	CDR3
few	TRBV7-2	TRBJ2-5	CASSLAVAGGPQETQYF
NA	TRBV11-2	TRBJ2-1	CASSPRGSSSGERNEQFF
NA	TRBV4-3	TRBJ1-1	CASSHGGPPMNTEAFF
few	TRBV6-6	TRBJ2-1	CASSLGQFSYSYNEQFF
NA	TRBV6-2/TRBV6-3	TRBJ2-3	CASSQSVSGTQYF
NA	TRBV4-2	TRBJ2-1	CASSQRVVDEQFF
NA	TRBV5-1	TRBJ2-5	CASSVGPSETQYF
once	TRBV25-1	TRBJ1-4	CASGTGLPATNEKLFF
few	TRBV29-1	TRBJ1-2	CSGQGSNYGYTF
few	TRBV7-2	TRBJ2-7	CASSPPKLAGAHYEQYF
NA	TRBV7-9	TRBJ2-1	CASSLALGLAGGFHEQFF
NA	TRBV29-1	TRBJ1-6	CSVEVGWIGQGNNSPLHF
NA	TRBV6-2/TRBV6-3	TRBJ2-3	CATQRRGGGTDTQYF
NA	TRBV7-2	TRBJ2-7	CASSTAHRQGYEQYF
many	TRBV4-3	TRBJ2-3	CASSPRRGADTQYF
NA	TRBV4-1	TRBJ2-3	CASGRTYTDTQYF
NA	TRBV20-1	TRBJ1-2	CSARSVQSVYGYTF
few	TRBV3-1	TRBJ2-1	CASSQVVLEPYNEQFF
NA	TRBV28	TRBJ1-2	CASSLYGPYGYTF
once	TRBV20-1	TRBJ2-3	CSAGRALSSTDTQYF
NA	TRBV10-3	NA	CAISRRGGPGETQYF
few	TRBV7-6	TRBJ1-2	CASSLEVGHGRRSGYTF
few	TRBV12-3/TRBV12-4	TRBJ1-5	CASSVGTGSQPQHF